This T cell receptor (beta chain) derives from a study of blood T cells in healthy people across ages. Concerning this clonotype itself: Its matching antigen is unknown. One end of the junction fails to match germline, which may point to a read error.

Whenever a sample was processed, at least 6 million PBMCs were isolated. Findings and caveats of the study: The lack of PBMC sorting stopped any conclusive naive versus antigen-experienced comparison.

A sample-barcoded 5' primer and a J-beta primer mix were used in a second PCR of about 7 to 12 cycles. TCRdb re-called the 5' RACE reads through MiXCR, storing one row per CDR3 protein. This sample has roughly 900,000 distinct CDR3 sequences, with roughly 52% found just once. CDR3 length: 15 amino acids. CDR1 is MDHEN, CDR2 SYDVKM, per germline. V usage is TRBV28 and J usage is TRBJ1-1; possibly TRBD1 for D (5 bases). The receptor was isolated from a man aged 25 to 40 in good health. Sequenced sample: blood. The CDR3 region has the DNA TGTGCCAGCATCTCCCCGGGGGTCGTTGGTACTGAAGTTTTCTTT. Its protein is CASISPGVVGTEVFF.